A single T cell receptor beta chain is shown here with its context. Primers for the PCR totalled 60 Vbeta and 13 Jbeta. TCRdb keeps only in-frame clones here, not all; method: immunoSEQ multiplex PCR. The repertoire has 250,000 to 350,000 clones, about 80% of them found once; the top ten carry less than 0.4%. Trimming cost V 3 bases and J 2 bases; bases outside gene matches: 4. The CDR3 contains 14 residues. Germline-derived CDR1 and CDR2 are MNHEY and SMNVEV (reference sequence). This sample was included in a study of cytomegalovirus exposure and HLA in healthy donors. The chain has TRBV27 and TRBJ2-7; the match to TRBD1 covers 7 bases. The clonotype originates from a girl aged 2 to 9 in good health and CMV-seronegative. Sequenced material: PBMCs. Here the CDR3 DNA reads TGTGCCAGCAGTTTGACAGGGATTACCTACGAGCAGTACTTC. Translated: CASSLTGITYEQYF.